This T cell receptor beta chain was identified in a study of T cells in Graves' hyperthyroidism and ophthalmopathy. Researchers amplified the TCR beta CDR3 regions from RNA transcripts. The HTBI set primed first-round TCR CDR3 RT-PCR. TCRdb called the multiplex PCR reads again in MiXCR, with one record for every CDR3 protein. The table has approximately 420,000 distinct CDR3 sequences, under 15% seen once. This CDR3 region has 12 residues. The V and J ends lost 0 bases and 7 bases respectively, with 4 bases between them. CDR1 is SGHDT, CDR2 YYEEEE, per germline. This clonotype was detected many times. This clonotype was sampled from a woman in her thirties with Graves' hyperthyroidism. The sequenced sample consisted of blood. This chain uses TRBV5-6 with TRBJ2-2; D is uncertain. The CDR3 is CASSLVDGELFF. CDR3 nucleotides: TGTGCCAGCAGCTTGGTTGACGGGGAGCTGTTTTTT.